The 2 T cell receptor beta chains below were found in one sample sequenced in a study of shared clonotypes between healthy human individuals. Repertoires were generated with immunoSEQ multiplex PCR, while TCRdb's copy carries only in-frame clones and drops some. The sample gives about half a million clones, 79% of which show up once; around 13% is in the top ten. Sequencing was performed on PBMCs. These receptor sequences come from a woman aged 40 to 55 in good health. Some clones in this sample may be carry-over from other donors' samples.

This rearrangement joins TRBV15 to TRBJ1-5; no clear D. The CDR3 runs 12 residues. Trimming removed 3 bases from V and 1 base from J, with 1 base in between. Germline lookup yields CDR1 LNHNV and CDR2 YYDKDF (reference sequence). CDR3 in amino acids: CATSSSNQPQHF. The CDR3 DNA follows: TGTGCCACCAGCAGCAGCAATCAGCCCCAGCATTTT. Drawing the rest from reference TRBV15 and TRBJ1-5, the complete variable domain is DAMVIQNPRYQVTQFGKPVTLSCSQTLNHNVMYWYQQKSSQAPKLLFHYYDKDFNNEADTPDNFQSRRPNTSFCFLDIRSPGLGDTAMYLCATSSSNQPQHFGDGTRLSIL.

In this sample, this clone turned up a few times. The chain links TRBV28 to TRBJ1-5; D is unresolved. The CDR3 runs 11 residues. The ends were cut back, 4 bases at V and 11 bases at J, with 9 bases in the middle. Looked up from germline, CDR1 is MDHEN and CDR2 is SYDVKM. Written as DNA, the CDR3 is TGTGCCAGCAGTTCATCGGGGTCCCAGCATTTT. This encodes CASSSSGSQHF.